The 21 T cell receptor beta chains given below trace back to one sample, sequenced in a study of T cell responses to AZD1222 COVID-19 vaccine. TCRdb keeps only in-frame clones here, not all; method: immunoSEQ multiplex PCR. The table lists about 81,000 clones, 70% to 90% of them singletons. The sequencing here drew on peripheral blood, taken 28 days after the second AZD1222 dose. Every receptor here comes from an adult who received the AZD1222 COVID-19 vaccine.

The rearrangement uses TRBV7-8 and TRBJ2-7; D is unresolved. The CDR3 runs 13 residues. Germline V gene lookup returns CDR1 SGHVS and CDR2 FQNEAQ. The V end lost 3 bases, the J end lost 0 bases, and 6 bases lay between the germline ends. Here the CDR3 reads CASSFYNSYEQYF. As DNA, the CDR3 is TGTGCCAGCAGCTTCTACAACTCCTACGAGCAGTACTTC.

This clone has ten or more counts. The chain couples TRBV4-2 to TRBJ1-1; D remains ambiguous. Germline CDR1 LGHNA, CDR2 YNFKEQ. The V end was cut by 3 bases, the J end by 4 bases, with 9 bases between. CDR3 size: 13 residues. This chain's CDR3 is CASSHGLGTEAFF. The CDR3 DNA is TGTGCCAGCAGCCATGGACTTGGCACTGAAGCTTTCTTT.

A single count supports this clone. CDR3 nucleotide sequence: TGTGCCAGCAGCCTCGGGACAGGGGATTCACCCCTCCACTTT. Protein: CASSLGTGDSPLHF. The chain links TRBV9 to TRBJ1-6, with 10 bases that match TRBD1. This CDR3 has 14 residues. Unmatched junction bases numbered 3, after V lost 4 bases and J lost 8 bases. Germline V lookup: CDR1 SGDLS, CDR2 YYNGEE.

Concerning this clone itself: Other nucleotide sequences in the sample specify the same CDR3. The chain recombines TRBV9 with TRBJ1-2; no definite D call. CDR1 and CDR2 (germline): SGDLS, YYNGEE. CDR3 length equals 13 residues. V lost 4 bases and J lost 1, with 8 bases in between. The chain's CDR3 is CASSPEGNYGYTF. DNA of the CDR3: TGTGCCAGCAGCCCAGAGGGTAACTATGGCTACACCTTC.

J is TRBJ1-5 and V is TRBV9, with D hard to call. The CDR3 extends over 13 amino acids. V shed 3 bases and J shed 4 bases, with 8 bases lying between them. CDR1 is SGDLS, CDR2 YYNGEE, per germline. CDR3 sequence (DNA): TGTGCCAGCAGCGAGACCGAGAATCAGCCCCAGCATTTT. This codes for CASSETENQPQHF. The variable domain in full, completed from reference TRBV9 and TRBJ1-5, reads DSGVTQTPKHLITATGQRVTLRCSPRSGDLSVYWYQQSLDQGLQFLIQYYNGEERAKGNILERFSAQQFPDLHSELNLSSLELGDSALYFCASSETENQPQHFGDGTRLSIL.

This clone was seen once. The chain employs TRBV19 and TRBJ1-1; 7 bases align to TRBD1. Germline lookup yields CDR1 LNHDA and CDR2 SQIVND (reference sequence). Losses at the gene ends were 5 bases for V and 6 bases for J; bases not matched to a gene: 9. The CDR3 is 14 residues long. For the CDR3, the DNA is TGTGCCAGTAGTCAACAGGGGAGGTCGGCTGAAGCTTTCTTT. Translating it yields CASSQQGRSAEAFF.

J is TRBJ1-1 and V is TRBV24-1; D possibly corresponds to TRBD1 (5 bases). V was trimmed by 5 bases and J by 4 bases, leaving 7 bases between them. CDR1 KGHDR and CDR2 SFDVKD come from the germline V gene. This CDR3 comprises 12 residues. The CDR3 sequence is CATSGGGTEAFF. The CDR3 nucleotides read TGTGCCACCAGTGGGGGCGGCACTGAAGCTTTCTTT.

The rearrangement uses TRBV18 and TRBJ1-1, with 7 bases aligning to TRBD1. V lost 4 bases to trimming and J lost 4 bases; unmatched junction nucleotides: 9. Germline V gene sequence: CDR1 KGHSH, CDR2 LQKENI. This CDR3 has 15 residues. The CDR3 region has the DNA TGTGCCAGCTCACGACGGACAGGTGGCCCCACTGAAGCTTTCTTT. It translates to CASSRRTGGPTEAFF.

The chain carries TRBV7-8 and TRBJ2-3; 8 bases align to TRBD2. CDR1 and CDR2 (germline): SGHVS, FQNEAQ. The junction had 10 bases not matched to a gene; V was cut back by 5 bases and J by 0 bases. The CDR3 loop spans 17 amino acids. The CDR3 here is CASSPLSGGESTDTQYF. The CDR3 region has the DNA TGTGCCAGCAGCCCTCTATCGGGGGGGGAGAGCACAGATACGCAGTATTTT.

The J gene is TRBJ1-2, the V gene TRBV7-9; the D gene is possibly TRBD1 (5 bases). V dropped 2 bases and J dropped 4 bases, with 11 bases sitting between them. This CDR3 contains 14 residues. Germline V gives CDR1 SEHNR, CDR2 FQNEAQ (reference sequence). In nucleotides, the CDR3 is TGTGCCAGCAGCTTAAATCGGGGGACCTATGGCTACACCTTC. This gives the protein CASSLNRGTYGYTF.

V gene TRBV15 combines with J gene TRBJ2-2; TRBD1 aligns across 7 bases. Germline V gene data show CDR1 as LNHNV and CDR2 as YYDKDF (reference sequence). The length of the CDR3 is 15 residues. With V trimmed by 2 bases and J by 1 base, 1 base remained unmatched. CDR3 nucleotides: TGTGCCACCAGCAGATCAGGGGGGAACACCGGGGAGCTGTTTTTT. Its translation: CATSRSGGNTGELFF.

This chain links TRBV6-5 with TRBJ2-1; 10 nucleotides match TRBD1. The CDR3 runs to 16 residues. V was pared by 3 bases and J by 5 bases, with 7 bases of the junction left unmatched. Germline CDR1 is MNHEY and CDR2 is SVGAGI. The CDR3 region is CASSYFEDRGDNEQFF. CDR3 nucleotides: TGTGCCAGCAGTTATTTCGAGGACAGGGGGGACAATGAGCAGTTCTTC.

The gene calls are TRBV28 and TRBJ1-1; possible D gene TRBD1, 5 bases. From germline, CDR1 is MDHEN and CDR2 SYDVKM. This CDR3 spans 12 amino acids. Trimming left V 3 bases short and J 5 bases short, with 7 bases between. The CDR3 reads CASSFRDTEAFF. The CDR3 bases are TGTGCCAGCAGTTTCAGGGATACTGAAGCTTTCTTT. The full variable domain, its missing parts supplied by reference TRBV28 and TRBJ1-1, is DVKVTQSSRYLVKRTGEKVFLECVQDMDHENMFWYRQDPGLGLRLIYFSYDVKMKEKGDIPEGYSVSREKKERFSLILESASTNQTSMYLCASSFRDTEAFFGQGTRLTVV.

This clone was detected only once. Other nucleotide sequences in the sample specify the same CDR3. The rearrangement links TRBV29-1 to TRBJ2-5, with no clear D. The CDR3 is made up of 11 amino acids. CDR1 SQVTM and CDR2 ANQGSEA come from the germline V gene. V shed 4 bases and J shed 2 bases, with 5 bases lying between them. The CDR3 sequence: CSVGVQETQYF. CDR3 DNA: TGCAGCGTTGGGGTTCAAGAGACCCAGTACTTC. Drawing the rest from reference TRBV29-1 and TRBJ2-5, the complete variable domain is SAVISQKPSRDICQRGTSLTIQCQVDSQVTMMFWYRQQPGQSLTLIATANQGSEATYESGFVIDKFPISRPNLTFSTLTVSNMSPEDSSIYLCSVGVQETQYFGPGTRLLVL.

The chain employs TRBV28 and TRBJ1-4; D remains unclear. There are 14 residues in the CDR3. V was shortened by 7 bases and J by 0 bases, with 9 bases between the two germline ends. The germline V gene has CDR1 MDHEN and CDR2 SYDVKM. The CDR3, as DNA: TGTGCCAGCAAGAGGGCAGCAACTAATGAAAAACTGTTTTTT. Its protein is CASKRAATNEKLFF.

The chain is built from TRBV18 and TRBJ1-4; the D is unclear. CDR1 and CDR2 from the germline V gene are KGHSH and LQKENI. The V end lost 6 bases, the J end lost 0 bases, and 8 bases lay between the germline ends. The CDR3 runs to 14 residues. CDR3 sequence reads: CASSQTPTNEKLFF. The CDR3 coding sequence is TGTGCCAGCTCGCAGACACCAACTAATGAAAAACTGTTTTTT.

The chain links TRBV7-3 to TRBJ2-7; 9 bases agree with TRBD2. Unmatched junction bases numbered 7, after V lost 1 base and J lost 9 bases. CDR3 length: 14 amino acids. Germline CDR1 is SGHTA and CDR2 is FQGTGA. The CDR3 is CASSLNAGGPPQYF. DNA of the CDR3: TGTGCCAGCAGCTTAAACGCGGGGGGGCCGCCGCAGTACTTC.

The CDR3 loop reads CASSLGWGGTEAFF. The CDR3 DNA follows: TGTGCCAGCAGCTTAGGTTGGGGGGGAACTGAAGCTTTCTTT. This rearrangement joins TRBV11-2 to TRBJ1-1; TRBD1 might be the D (5 bases). Germline lookup yields CDR1 SGHAT and CDR2 FQNNGV. This CDR3 is 14 amino acids long. V lost 1 base, J lost 5 bases, and 11 bases lay in between.

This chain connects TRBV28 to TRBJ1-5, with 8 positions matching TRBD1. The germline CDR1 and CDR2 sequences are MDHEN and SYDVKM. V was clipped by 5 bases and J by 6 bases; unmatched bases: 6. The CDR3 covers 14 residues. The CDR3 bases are TGTGCCAGCAGTCCCAGGGGGCGAGTTCAGCCCCAGCATTTT. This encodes CASSPRGRVQPQHF.

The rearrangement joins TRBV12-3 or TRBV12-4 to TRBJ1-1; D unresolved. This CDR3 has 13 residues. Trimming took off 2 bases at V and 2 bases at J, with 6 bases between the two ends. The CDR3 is CASSLNQNTEAFF. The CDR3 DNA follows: TGTGCCAGCAGTTTAAATCAAAACACTGAAGCTTTCTTT.

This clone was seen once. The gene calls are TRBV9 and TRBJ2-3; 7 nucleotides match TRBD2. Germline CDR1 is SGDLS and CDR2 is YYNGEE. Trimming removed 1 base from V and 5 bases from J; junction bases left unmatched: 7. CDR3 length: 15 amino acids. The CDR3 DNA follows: TGTGCCAGCAGCGTAATGGGGAGGGCGGGAGATACGCAGTATTTT. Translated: CASSVMGRAGDTQYF.